This TCR beta chain originates from a study of T-cell reconstitution after alpha-beta-depleted transplantation in children. The J segment lost 3 bases and the V segment lost 6 bases, leaving 10 bases of the junction unmatched. The V gene's germline CDR1 is DFQATT and CDR2 SNEGSKA (reference sequence). This CDR3 is built from 14 residues. This sample's TCRbeta library carried unique molecular identifier barcodes. Each CDR3 protein is one row after TCRdb ran MiXCR on the PCR reads. Here the sample spans roughly 590,000 distinct CDR3 sequences, 16% being singletons. Sequenced here: PBMCs from the stem cell graft donor, sampled from the stem cell graft. The genes are TRBV20-1 and TRBJ2-5; 7 nucleotides match TRBD1. This clonotype was sampled from a human donor who donated a stem cell graft to a child with acute myeloid leukemia. This chain's CDR3 is CSAAGTAPKETQYF. In DNA, the CDR3 is TGCAGTGCCGCCGGGACAGCTCCCAAAGAGACCCAGTACTTC.